The 2 T cell receptor beta chains presented below share a single source sample, sequenced in a study of shared clonotypes between healthy human individuals. The method was immunoSEQ multiplex PCR; TCRdb's version includes in-frame clones alone and lacks a portion of them. The data contain approximately 1.1 million clones, approximately 80% of them singletons. The specimen sequenced was memory CD4+ T cells from PBMCs. Subset noted: CD45RA-negative fraction. These receptors originate from a man younger than 35 in good health. Some clones in this sample may be carry-over from other donors' samples.

There are a few counts of this clone. V is TRBV6-1 and J is TRBJ1-5; weak D call: TRBD1 (5 bases). The CDR3 is 16 amino acids. Trimming took off 1 base at V and 4 bases at J, with 14 bases between the two ends. Germline-derived CDR1 and CDR2 are MNHNS and SASEGT. The DNA of the CDR3 is TGTGCCAGCAGTGAAGACTTCGGGGGAGTTAATCAGCCCCAGCATTTT. This encodes CASSEDFGGVNQPQHF.

This clone was seen more than once but under ten times. The rearrangement uses TRBV6-6 and TRBJ1-2; 9 bases agree with TRBD1. Germline V gives CDR1 MNHNY, CDR2 SVGAGI (reference sequence). The CDR3 is 13 residues long. Germline trimming cut 5 bases from V and 4 bases from J; bases unmatched to any gene: 2. This CDR3 reads CASSADRGYGYTF. CDR3 coding DNA: TGTGCCAGCAGTGCGGACAGGGGCTATGGCTACACCTTC.